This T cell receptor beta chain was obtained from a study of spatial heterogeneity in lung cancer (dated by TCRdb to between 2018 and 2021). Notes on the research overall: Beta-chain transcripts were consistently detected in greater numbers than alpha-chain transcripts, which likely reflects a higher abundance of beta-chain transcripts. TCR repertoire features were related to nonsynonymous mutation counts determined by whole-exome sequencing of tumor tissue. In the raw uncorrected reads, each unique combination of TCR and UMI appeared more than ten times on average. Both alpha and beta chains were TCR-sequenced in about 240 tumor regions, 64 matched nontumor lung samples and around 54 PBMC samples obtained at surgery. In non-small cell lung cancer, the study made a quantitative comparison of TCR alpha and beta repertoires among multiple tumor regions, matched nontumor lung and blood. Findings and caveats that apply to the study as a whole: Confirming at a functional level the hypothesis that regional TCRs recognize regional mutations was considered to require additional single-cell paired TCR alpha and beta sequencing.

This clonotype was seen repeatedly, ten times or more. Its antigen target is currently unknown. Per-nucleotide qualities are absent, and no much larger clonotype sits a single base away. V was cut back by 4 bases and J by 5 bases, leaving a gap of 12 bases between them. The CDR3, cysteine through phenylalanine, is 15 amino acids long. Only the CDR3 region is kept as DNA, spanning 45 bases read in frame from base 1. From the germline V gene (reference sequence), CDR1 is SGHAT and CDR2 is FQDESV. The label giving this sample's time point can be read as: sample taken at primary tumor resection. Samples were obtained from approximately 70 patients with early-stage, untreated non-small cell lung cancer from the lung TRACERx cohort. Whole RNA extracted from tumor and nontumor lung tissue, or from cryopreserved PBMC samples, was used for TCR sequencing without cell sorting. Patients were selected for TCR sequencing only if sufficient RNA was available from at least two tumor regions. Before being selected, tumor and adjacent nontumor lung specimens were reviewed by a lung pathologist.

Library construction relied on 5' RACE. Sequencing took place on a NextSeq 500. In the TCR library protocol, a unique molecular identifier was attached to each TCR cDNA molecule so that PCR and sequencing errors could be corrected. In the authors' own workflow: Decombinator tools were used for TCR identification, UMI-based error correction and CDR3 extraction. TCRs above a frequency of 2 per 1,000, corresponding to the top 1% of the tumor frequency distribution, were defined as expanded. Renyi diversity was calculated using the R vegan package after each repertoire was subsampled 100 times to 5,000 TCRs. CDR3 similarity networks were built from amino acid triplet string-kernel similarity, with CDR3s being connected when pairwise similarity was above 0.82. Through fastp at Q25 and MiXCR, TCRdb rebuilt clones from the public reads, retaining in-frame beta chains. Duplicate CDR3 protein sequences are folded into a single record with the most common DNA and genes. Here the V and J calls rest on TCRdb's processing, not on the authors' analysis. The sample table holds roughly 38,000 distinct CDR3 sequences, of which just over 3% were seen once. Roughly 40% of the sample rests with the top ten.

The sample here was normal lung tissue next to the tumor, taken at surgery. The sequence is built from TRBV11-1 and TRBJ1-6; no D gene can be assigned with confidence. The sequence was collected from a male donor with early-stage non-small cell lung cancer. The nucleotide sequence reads TGTGCCAGCAGCTCGGACGGTGGGCATAATTCACCCCTCCACTTT. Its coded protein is CASSSDGGHNSPLHF.